The clone carrying this TCR beta chain was recorded a few times. Its antigen is not identified. Assay used: immunoSEQ multiplex PCR; TCRdb lists only in-frame clones, some missing. The repertoire holds 150,000 to 200,000 clones, with 87% as singletons. Germline-derived CDR1 and CDR2 are MNHNS and SASEGT. Trimming stripped 1 base from V and 9 bases from J, with 18 bases between. The CDR3 loop spans 15 amino acids. These data are taken from a study of T cell responses to AZD1222 COVID-19 vaccine. Study-level findings and limits: Nearly half of the spike-specific TCRs reportedly recognize variant regions that carry no mutations.

This material consisted of peripheral blood, taken on day 0 of MenACWY control vaccination. The V call is TRBV6-1, the J call TRBJ2-5, with D perhaps matching TRBD1 (5 bases). This receptor was identified in an adult in good health. CDR3 in amino acids: CASSEEGRRLGAQYF. Here the CDR3 DNA reads TGTGCCAGCAGTGAAGAGGGGCGAAGGTTAGGGGCCCAGTACTTC.